This TCR beta chain was profiled in a study of Ad26.COV2.S vaccination and SARS-CoV-2 variants. The V gene's germline CDR1 is LNHDA and CDR2 SQIVND (reference sequence). V shed 7 bases and J 0 bases; nucleotides not matched to a gene: 9. CDR3 length equals 18 residues. This clone was detected once. The antigen is undetermined. Sequenced by immunoSEQ multiplex PCR; TCRdb stores in-frame clones only, minus some. The table lists 180,000 or so clones, roughly 87% of them singletons, with more than 4.5% in the top ten. Study-level points and caveats: Using TCR breadth and depth analyses may have led to underestimated total T cell responses. The placebo group had lower spike-specific TCR breadth than the vaccine recipients did.

This rearrangement joins TRBV19 to TRBJ2-1; the match to TRBD2 covers 13 bases. The receptor comes from a human donor who had recovered from COVID-19. Specimen: peripheral blood, collected after recovery from COVID-19. Here the CDR3 DNA reads TGTGCCAGTACGGCAACGGGACTAGCGGGGAGCTCCTACAATGAGCAGTTCTTC. As protein: CASTATGLAGSSYNEQFF.